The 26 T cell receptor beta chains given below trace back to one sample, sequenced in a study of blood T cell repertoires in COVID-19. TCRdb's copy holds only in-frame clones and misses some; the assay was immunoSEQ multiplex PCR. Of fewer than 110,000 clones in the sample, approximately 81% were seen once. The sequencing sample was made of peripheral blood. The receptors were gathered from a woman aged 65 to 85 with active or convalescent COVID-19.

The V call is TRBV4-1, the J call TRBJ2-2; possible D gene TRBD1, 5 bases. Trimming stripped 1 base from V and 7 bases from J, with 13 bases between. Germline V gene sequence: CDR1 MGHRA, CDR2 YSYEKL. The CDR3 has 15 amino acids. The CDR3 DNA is TGCGCCAGCAGCCAAGTAGCAGGGAAAGGCGGGGAGCTGTTTTTT. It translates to CASSQVAGKGGELFF.

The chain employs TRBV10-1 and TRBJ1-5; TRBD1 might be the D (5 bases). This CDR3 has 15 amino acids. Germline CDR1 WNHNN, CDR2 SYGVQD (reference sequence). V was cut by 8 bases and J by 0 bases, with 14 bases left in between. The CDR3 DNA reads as TGCGCCAGCTCCTACAGGCCAAATAGCAATCAGCCCCAGCATTTT. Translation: CASSYRPNSNQPQHF.

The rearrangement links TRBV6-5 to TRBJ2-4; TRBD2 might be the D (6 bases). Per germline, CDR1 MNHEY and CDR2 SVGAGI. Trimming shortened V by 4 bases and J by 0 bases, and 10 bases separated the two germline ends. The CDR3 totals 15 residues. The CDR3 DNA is TGTGCCAGCAGTTCGGGGGAAATAGCCAAAAACATTCAGTACTTC. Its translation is CASSSGEIAKNIQYF.

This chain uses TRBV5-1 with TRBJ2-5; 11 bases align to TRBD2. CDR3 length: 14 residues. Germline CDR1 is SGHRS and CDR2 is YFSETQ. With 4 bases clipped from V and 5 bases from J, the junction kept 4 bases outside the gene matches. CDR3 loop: CASSPRLAGETQYF. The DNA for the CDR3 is TGCGCCAGCAGCCCAAGACTAGCGGGGGAGACCCAGTACTTC.

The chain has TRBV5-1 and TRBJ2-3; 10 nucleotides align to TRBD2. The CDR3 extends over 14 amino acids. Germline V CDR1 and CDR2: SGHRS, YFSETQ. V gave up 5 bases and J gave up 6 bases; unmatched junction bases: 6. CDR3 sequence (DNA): TGCGCCAGCAGACTAGCGGGGCGGGGGGATACGCAGTATTTT. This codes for CASRLAGRGDTQYF.

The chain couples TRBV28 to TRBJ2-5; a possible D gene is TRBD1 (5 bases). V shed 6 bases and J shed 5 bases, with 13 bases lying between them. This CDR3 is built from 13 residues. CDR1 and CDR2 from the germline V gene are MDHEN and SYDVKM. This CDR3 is CASSAGQTETQYF. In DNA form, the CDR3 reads TGTGCCAGCAGCGCTGGACAAACGGAGACCCAGTACTTC.

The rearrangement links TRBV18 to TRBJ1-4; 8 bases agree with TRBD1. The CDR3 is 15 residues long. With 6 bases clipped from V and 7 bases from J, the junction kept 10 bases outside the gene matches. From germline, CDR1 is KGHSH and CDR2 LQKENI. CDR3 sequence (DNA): TGTGCCAGCTCCGCTGACAGGGGAGGCAGTGAAAAACTGTTTTTT. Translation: CASSADRGGSEKLFF.

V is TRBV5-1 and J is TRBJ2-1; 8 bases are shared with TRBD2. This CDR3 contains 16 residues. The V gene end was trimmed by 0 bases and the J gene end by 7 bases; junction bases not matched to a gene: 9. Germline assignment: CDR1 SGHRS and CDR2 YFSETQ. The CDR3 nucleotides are TGCGCCAGCAGCTTGGGGGGAAGCGGGAGTGGGAATGAGCAGTTCTTC. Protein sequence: CASSLGGSGSGNEQFF.

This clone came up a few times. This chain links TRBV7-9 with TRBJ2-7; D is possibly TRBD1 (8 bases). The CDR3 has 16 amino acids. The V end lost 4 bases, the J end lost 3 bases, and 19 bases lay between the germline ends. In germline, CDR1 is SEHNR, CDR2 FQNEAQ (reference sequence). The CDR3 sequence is CASSSGQGGLIYEQYF. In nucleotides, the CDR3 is TGTGCCAGCAGCTCTGGACAGGGAGGGCTTATCTACGAGCAGTACTTC.

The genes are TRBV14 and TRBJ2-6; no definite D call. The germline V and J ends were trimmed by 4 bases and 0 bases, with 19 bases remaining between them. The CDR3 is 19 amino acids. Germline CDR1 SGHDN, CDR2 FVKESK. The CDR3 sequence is CASSPLGTAVRSGANVLTF. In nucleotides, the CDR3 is TGTGCCAGCAGCCCCCTAGGCACCGCGGTCCGCTCTGGGGCCAACGTCCTGACTTTC.

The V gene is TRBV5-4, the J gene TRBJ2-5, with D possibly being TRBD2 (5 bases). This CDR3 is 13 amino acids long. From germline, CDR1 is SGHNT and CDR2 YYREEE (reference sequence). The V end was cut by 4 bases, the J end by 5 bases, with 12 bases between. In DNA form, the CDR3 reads TGTGCCAGCAGCGCCACTAGAGTGGAGACCCAGTACTTC. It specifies CASSATRVETQYF.

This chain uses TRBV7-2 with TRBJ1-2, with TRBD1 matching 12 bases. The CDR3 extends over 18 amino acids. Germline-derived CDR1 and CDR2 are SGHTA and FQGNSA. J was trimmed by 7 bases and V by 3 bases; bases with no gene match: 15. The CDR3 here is CASSFNRDRGRDSSGYTF. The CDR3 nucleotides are TGTGCCAGCAGCTTCAACCGGGACAGGGGGCGAGACAGCTCTGGCTACACCTTC.

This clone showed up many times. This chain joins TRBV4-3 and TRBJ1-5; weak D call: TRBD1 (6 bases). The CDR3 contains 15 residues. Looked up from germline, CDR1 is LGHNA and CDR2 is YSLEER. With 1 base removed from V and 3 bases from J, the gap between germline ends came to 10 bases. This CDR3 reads CASSQGQGTNQPQHF. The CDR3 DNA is TGCGCCAGCAGCCAAGGGCAGGGGACCAATCAGCCCCAGCATTTT.

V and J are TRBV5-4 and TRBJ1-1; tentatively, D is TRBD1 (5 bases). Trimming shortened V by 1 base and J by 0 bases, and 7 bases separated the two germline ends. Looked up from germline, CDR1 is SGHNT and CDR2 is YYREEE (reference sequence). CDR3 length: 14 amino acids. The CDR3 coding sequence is TGTGCCAGCAGCTTGCAACAGGTGAACACTGAAGCTTTCTTT. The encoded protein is CASSLQQVNTEAFF.

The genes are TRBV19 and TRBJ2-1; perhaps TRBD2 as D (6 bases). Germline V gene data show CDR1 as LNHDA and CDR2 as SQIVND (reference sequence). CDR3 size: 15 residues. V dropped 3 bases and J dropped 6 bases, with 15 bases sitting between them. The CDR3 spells CASSISGNGGNEQFF. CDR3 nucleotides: TGTGCCAGTAGTATTAGCGGTAACGGGGGCAATGAGCAGTTCTTC.

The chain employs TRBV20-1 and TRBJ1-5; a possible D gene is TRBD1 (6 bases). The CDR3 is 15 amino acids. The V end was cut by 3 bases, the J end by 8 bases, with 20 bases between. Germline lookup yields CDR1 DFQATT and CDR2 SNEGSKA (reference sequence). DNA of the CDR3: TGCAGTGCTAGTGATCCGGGGGCGGGAGCCGAGCCCCAGCATTTT. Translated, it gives CSASDPGAGAEPQHF.

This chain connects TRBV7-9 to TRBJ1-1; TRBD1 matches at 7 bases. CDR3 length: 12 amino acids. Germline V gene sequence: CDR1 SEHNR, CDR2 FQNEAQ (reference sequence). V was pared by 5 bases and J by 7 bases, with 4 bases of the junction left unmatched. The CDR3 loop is CASSRDSSEAFF. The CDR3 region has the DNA TGTGCCAGCAGCCGGGACAGCAGTGAAGCTTTCTTT.

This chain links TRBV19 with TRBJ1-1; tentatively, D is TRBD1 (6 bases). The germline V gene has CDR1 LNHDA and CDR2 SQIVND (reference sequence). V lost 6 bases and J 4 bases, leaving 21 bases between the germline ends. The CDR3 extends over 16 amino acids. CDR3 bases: TGTGCCAGTAGGCCGGGACATGTATCAATCGCCACTGAAGCTTTCTTT. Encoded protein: CASRPGHVSIATEAFF.

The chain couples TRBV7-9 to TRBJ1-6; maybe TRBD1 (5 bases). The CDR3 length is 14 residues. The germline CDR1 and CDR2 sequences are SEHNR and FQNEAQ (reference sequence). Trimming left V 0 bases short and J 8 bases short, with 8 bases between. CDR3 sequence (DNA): TGTGCCAGCAGCTTAGCAGGGGTATATTCACCCCTCCACTTT. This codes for CASSLAGVYSPLHF. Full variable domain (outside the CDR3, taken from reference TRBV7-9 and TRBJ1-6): DTGVSQNPRHKITKRGQNVTFRCDPISEHNRLYWYRQTLGQGPEFLTYFQNEAQLEKSRLLSDRFSAERPKGSFSTLEIQRTEQGDSAMYLCASSLAGVYSPLHFGNGTRLTVT.

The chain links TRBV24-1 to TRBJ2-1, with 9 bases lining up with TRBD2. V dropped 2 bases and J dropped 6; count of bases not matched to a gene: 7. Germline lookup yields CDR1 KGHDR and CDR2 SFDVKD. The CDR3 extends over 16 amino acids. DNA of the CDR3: TGTGCCACCAGTGATTCTACTAGCGGGCGGGGCAATGAGCAGTTCTTC. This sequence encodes CATSDSTSGRGNEQFF.

CDR3 bases: TGTGCCAGCAGCTATGGGACTAGCGGGAGCAATGAGCAGTTCTTC. This translates into CASSYGTSGSNEQFF. V usage is TRBV3-1 (or the pseudogene TRBV3-2) and J usage is TRBJ2-1; 14 bases agree with TRBD2. V gave up 5 bases and J gave up 6 bases; unmatched junction bases: 3. The CDR3 consists of 15 residues. From germline, CDR1 is LGHDT and CDR2 YNNKEL (reference sequence).

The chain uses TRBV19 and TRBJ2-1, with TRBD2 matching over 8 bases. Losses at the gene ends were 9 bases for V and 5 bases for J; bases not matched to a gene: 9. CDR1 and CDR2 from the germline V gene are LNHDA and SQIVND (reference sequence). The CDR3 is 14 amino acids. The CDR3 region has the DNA TGTGCCAGCCGGCCAGCGGGAGACCACAATGAGCAGTTCTTC. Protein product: CASRPAGDHNEQFF.

The CDR3 protein is CASKGVRAGDYEQYF. The CDR3 DNA follows: TGTGCCAGTAAGGGGGTCCGGGCCGGGGACTACGAGCAGTACTTC. The chain uses TRBV19 and TRBJ2-7; D possibly corresponds to TRBD1 (6 bases). The CDR3 spans 15 residues. Trimming stripped 7 bases from V and 3 bases from J, with 19 bases between. CDR1 and CDR2 (germline): LNHDA, SQIVND (reference sequence). Together with reference TRBV19 and TRBJ2-7, the CDR3 gives the full variable domain: DGGITQSPKYLFRKEGQNVTLSCEQNLNHDAMYWYRQDPGQGLRLIYYSQIVNDFQKGDIAEGYSVSREKKESFPLTVTSAQKNPTAFYLCASKGVRAGDYEQYFGPGTRLTVT.

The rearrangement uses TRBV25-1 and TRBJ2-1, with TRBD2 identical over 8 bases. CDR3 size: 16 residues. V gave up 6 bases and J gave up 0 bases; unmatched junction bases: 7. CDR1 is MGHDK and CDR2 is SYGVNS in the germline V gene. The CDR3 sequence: CASSSIAGPSYNEQFF. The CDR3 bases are TGTGCCAGCAGCTCCATAGCGGGGCCCTCCTACAATGAGCAGTTCTTC.

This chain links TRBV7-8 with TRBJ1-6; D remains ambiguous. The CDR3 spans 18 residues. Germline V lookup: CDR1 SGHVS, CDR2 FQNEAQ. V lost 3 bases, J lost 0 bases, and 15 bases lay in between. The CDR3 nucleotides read TGTGCCAGCAGCTTTCGGCGGTCTGCGAGCTCCTATAATTCACCCCTCCACTTT. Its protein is CASSFRRSASSYNSPLHF.

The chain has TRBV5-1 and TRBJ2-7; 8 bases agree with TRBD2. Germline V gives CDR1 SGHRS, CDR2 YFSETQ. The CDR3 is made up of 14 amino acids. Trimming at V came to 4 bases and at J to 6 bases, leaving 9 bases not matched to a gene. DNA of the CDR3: TGCGCCAGCAGCGCGGGACTAGTAGTTGGCGAGCAGTACTTC. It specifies CASSAGLVVGEQYF.